Listed below are T cell receptor beta chains from one sample, sequenced in a study of blood T cells in healthy people across ages. TCRdb processed the 5' RACE reads anew with MiXCR; each CDR3 protein has one entry. The sample shows about 600,000 distinct CDR3 sequences, around half of them seen only once. The sequenced sample consisted of blood. The origin of the receptors is a man older than 75 in good health. The CDR3 runs from the conserved cysteine through the conserved F or W. A D gene is named only where the DNA matches it firmly. Size is stated for part of the rows, as once, few or many counts, or as a class when the clone is expanded.

d_call: TRBD2
v_call: TRBV6-2/TRBV6-3
j_call: TRBJ2-3
clone_size: few
cdr3_aa: CASSYYAPGFEYSGGAGTDTQYF
cdr3_nt: TGTGCCAGCAGTTACTACGCACCGGGATTCGAGTATAGCGGGGGGGCTGGTACAGATACGCAGTATTTT

d_call: .
v_call: TRBV2
j_call: TRBJ2-1
clone_size: .
cdr3_aa: CTSGPGAVQGNEQFF
cdr3_nt: TGTACCAGCGGCCCGGGAGCGGTCCAGGGCAATGAGCAGTTCTTC

d_call: .
v_call: TRBV15
j_call: TRBJ2-5
clone_size: .
cdr3_aa: CATSRGSLETQYF
cdr3_nt: TGTGCCACCAGCAGAGGATCATTGGAGACCCAGTACTTC

d_call: .
v_call: TRBV7-2
j_call: TRBJ2-5
clone_size: .
cdr3_aa: CASSLARDSEAQYF
cdr3_nt: TGTGCCAGCAGCTTAGCGCGGGACTCGGAAGCCCAGTACTTC

d_call: TRBD2
v_call: TRBV27
j_call: TRBJ2-3
clone_size: .
cdr3_aa: CASSPGASGRAAEDTQYF
cdr3_nt: TGTGCCAGCAGTCCCGGGGCTAGCGGGAGGGCCGCGGAAGATACGCAGTATTTT

d_call: TRBD2
v_call: TRBV20-1
j_call: TRBJ2-1
clone_size: .
cdr3_aa: CSARDLIAGDYNEQFF
cdr3_nt: TGCAGTGCTAGAGATTTGATAGCGGGGGACTACAATGAGCAGTTCTTC

d_call: TRBD2
v_call: TRBV20-1
j_call: TRBJ2-5
clone_size: .
cdr3_aa: CSARSPSGERETQYF
cdr3_nt: TGCAGTGCTAGAAGCCCTAGCGGGGAGAGAGAGACCCAGTACTTC

d_call: .
v_call: TRBV3-1
j_call: TRBJ2-6
clone_size: .
cdr3_aa: CASSHRAGANVLTF
cdr3_nt: TGTGCCAGCAGCCACAGGGCTGGGGCCAACGTCCTGACTTTC

d_call: TRBD1
v_call: TRBV6-2/TRBV6-3
j_call: TRBJ1-5
clone_size: .
cdr3_aa: CASRPGTDKGYNQPQHF
cdr3_nt: TGTGCCAGCAGACCCGGGACAGACAAGGGATACAATCAGCCCCAGCATTTT

d_call: .
v_call: TRBV18
j_call: TRBJ1-2
clone_size: .
cdr3_aa: CASSPPEGWNYGYTF
cdr3_nt: TGTGCCAGCTCACCACCCGAGGGTTGGAACTATGGCTACACCTTC

d_call: .
v_call: TRBV4-1
j_call: TRBJ2-1
clone_size: few
cdr3_aa: CASRDYRSYNEQFF
cdr3_nt: TGCGCCAGCAGGGACTACAGATCCTACAATGAGCAGTTCTTC

d_call: .
v_call: TRBV4-3
j_call: TRBJ2-7
clone_size: few
cdr3_aa: CASSQDHRGQTYEQYF
cdr3_nt: TGCGCCAGCAGCCAAGATCACCGGGGCCAAACCTACGAGCAGTACTTC

d_call: TRBD1
v_call: TRBV7-9
j_call: TRBJ1-2
clone_size: once
cdr3_aa: CASSFQISTGDFTYGYTF
cdr3_nt: TGTGCCAGCAGCTTTCAGATCTCGACAGGGGACTTCACCTATGGCTACACCTTC

d_call: TRBD2
v_call: TRBV20-1
j_call: TRBJ2-3
clone_size: once
cdr3_aa: CSARDWRGSTDTQYF
cdr3_nt: TGCAGTGCTAGAGATTGGCGGGGGAGCACAGATACGCAGTATTTT

d_call: .
v_call: TRBV7-2
j_call: TRBJ1-3
clone_size: .
cdr3_aa: CASSPQISGNTIYF
cdr3_nt: TGTGCCAGCAGCCCACAGATCTCTGGAAACACCATATATTTT

d_call: .
v_call: TRBV6-1
j_call: TRBJ2-3
clone_size: .
cdr3_aa: CASSEAGLTDTQYF
cdr3_nt: TGTGCCAGCAGTGAGGCTGGACTTACAGATACGCAGTATTTT

d_call: TRBD2
v_call: TRBV18
j_call: TRBJ2-5
clone_size: .
cdr3_aa: CASSPASGYGQYF
cdr3_nt: TGTGCCAGCTCACCCGCTAGCGGCTACGGGCAGTACTTC

d_call: .
v_call: TRBV4-3
j_call: TRBJ2-7
clone_size: .
cdr3_aa: CASSQGTHIPYEQYF
cdr3_nt: TGCGCCAGCAGCCAAGGCACCCACATCCCCTACGAGCAGTACTTC

d_call: .
v_call: TRBV4-3
j_call: TRBJ2-1
clone_size: .
cdr3_aa: CASSHNRVDEQFF
cdr3_nt: TGCGCCAGCAGCCATAACAGGGTTGATGAGCAGTTCTTC

d_call: .
v_call: TRBV21-1
j_call: TRBJ1-4
clone_size: .
cdr3_aa: CASITGTGDEKLFF
cdr3_nt: TGTGCCAGCATTACGGGGACAGGGGATGAAAAACTGTTTTTT

d_call: TRBD2
v_call: TRBV5-1
j_call: TRBJ2-3
clone_size: .
cdr3_aa: CASSLVVSGGNTQYF
cdr3_nt: TGCGCCAGCAGCTTGGTTGTTAGCGGGGGGAATACGCAGTATTTT

d_call: .
v_call: TRBV7-9
j_call: TRBJ1-6
clone_size: .
cdr3_aa: CTSSLQGRGSPLHF
cdr3_nt: TGTACCAGCAGCCTACAGGGTCGTGGTTCACCCCTCCACTTT

d_call: .
v_call: TRBV6-5
j_call: TRBJ2-7
clone_size: many
cdr3_aa: CASSYGRQQSSYEQYF
cdr3_nt: TGTGCCAGCAGTTACGGTAGGCAGCAGAGCTCCTACGAGCAGTACTTC

d_call: .
v_call: TRBV7-2
j_call: TRBJ2-6
clone_size: .
cdr3_aa: CASSLALVLSGGANVLTF
cdr3_nt: TGTGCCAGCAGCTTAGCCTTAGTTTTGTCGGGTGGGGCCAACGTCCTGACTTTC

d_call: TRBD1
v_call: TRBV6-5
j_call: TRBJ1-1
clone_size: many
cdr3_aa: CASRRATGFEAFF
cdr3_nt: TGTGCCAGCAGGAGGGCGACAGGGTTTGAAGCTTTCTTT

d_call: .
v_call: TRBV15
j_call: TRBJ2-7
clone_size: few
cdr3_aa: CATSRERGRLGEQYF
cdr3_nt: TGTGCCACCAGCAGAGAGCGGGGGCGGTTGGGCGAGCAGTACTTC

d_call: .
v_call: TRBV29-1
j_call: TRBJ2-5
clone_size: few
cdr3_aa: CSVVVGSKETQYF
cdr3_nt: TGCAGCGTTGTGGTTGGCAGTAAAGAGACCCAGTACTTC

d_call: .
v_call: TRBV6-5
j_call: TRBJ1-5
clone_size: many
cdr3_aa: CASSLTGLNQPQHF
cdr3_nt: TGTGCCAGCAGCCTGACCGGTTTAAATCAGCCCCAGCATTTT

d_call: .
v_call: TRBV29-1
j_call: TRBJ1-1
clone_size: few
cdr3_aa: CSVMREAHTEAFF
cdr3_nt: TGCAGCGTTATGAGGGAGGCACACACTGAAGCTTTCTTT

d_call: TRBD2
v_call: TRBV5-1
j_call: TRBJ2-5
clone_size: .
cdr3_aa: CASSLQLAGVETQYF
cdr3_nt: TGCGCCAGCAGCTTGCAACTAGCGGGAGTGGAGACCCAGTACTTC

d_call: .
v_call: TRBV9
j_call: TRBJ1-4
clone_size: .
cdr3_aa: CASSVDMHDEKLFF
cdr3_nt: TGTGCCAGCAGCGTAGACATGCACGATGAAAAACTGTTTTTT

d_call: .
v_call: TRBV6-1
j_call: TRBJ1-5
clone_size: .
cdr3_aa: CASSEPPGQINQPQHF
cdr3_nt: TGTGCCAGCAGTGAACCCCCCGGACAGATAAATCAGCCCCAGCATTTT

d_call: .
v_call: TRBV9
j_call: TRBJ2-1
clone_size: .
cdr3_aa: CASSGVGGVGSYNEQFF
cdr3_nt: TGTGCCAGCAGCGGAGTTGGAGGGGTTGGCTCCTACAATGAGCAGTTCTTC

d_call: TRBD2
v_call: TRBV7-2
j_call: TRBJ2-3
clone_size: .
cdr3_aa: CASSFLAGVTDTEYF
cdr3_nt: TGTGCCAGCAGCTTTCTAGCGGGGGTCACAGATACGGAGTATTTT

d_call: .
v_call: TRBV21-1
j_call: TRBJ1-5
clone_size: .
cdr3_aa: CASSPRDRSNQPQHF
cdr3_nt: TGTGCCAGCAGCCCTCGGGACAGAAGCAATCAGCCCCAGCATTTT

d_call: TRBD2
v_call: TRBV7-2
j_call: TRBJ2-7
clone_size: few
cdr3_aa: CASSLVGTSGAYEQYF
cdr3_nt: TGTGCCAGCAGCTTAGTTGGGACTAGCGGGGCCTACGAGCAGTACTTC

d_call: .
v_call: TRBV12-3/TRBV12-4
j_call: TRBJ2-7
clone_size: .
cdr3_aa: CASSSSDLRFEQYF
cdr3_nt: TGTGCCAGCAGTTCATCGGACTTGCGCTTCGAGCAGTACTTC

d_call: .
v_call: TRBV7-9
j_call: TRBJ1-2
clone_size: .
cdr3_aa: CASSAGQRDISGYTF
cdr3_nt: TGTGCCAGCAGCGCAGGACAGAGGGATATTTCGGGCTACACCTTC

d_call: TRBD1
v_call: TRBV20-1
j_call: TRBJ1-2
clone_size: .
cdr3_aa: CSAQTGSSPYGYTF
cdr3_nt: TGCAGTGCTCAGACAGGGTCCTCGCCCTATGGCTACACCTTC

d_call: TRBD2
v_call: TRBV11-2
j_call: TRBJ2-5
clone_size: .
cdr3_aa: CASRSSGLETQYF
cdr3_nt: TGTGCCAGCAGATCTAGCGGGCTGGAGACCCAGTACTTC

d_call: TRBD2
v_call: TRBV20-1
j_call: TRBJ2-1
clone_size: few
cdr3_aa: CSARDPGLAGYNEQFF
cdr3_nt: TGCAGTGCTAGAGATCCAGGACTAGCGGGATACAATGAGCAGTTCTTC

d_call: .
v_call: TRBV12-5
j_call: TRBJ2-3
clone_size: few
cdr3_aa: CASGSLDTQYF
cdr3_nt: TGTGCTAGTGGTTCCCTAGATACGCAGTATTTT

d_call: .
v_call: TRBV29-1
j_call: TRBJ2-3
clone_size: .
cdr3_aa: CSATARYTDTQYF
cdr3_nt: TGCAGCGCCACTGCCAGATACACAGATACGCAGTATTTT

d_call: TRBD1
v_call: TRBV27
j_call: TRBJ2-7
clone_size: once
cdr3_aa: CASSQQGAFHYEQYF
cdr3_nt: TGTGCCAGCAGTCAACAGGGGGCATTCCACTACGAGCAGTACTTC

d_call: TRBD1
v_call: TRBV9
j_call: TRBJ2-1
clone_size: few
cdr3_aa: CASSVALWRPGGNEQFF
cdr3_nt: TGTGCCAGCAGCGTAGCTTTGTGGCGGCCAGGGGGCAATGAGCAGTTCTTC

d_call: TRBD2
v_call: TRBV13
j_call: TRBJ2-3
clone_size: .
cdr3_aa: CASSLRVAGKSNTQYF
cdr3_nt: TGTGCCAGCAGCTTAAGGGTAGCGGGAAAGTCAAATACGCAGTATTTT

d_call: TRBD1
v_call: TRBV3-1
j_call: TRBJ2-7
clone_size: few
cdr3_aa: CASSWTGSSYEQYF
cdr3_nt: TGTGCCAGCAGCTGGACAGGGAGTTCCTACGAGCAGTACTTC

d_call: .
v_call: TRBV7-9
j_call: TRBJ1-4
clone_size: .
cdr3_aa: CASNSSYAGPTNEKLFF
cdr3_nt: TGTGCCAGCAACTCTTCCTATGCCGGGCCAACTAATGAAAAACTGTTTTTT

d_call: TRBD1
v_call: TRBV2
j_call: TRBJ2-3
clone_size: .
cdr3_aa: CASRETGGFGTDTQYF
cdr3_nt: TGTGCCAGCAGGGAAACAGGGGGCTTTGGGACAGATACGCAGTATTTT

d_call: TRBD1
v_call: TRBV25-1
j_call: TRBJ1-1
clone_size: .
cdr3_aa: CASRLGTGQEAFF
cdr3_nt: TGTGCCAGCAGACTGGGGACAGGTCAAGAAGCTTTCTTT

d_call: .
v_call: TRBV4-3
j_call: TRBJ2-1
clone_size: .
cdr3_aa: CASSPYTGPSSHNEQFF
cdr3_nt: TGCGCCAGCAGCCCTTACACGGGACCTAGCTCCCACAATGAGCAGTTCTTC

d_call: .
v_call: TRBV21-1
j_call: TRBJ2-5
clone_size: few
cdr3_aa: CASNLGSQETQYF
cdr3_nt: TGTGCCAGCAACTTGGGTTCCCAAGAGACCCAGTACTTC

d_call: .
v_call: TRBV3-1
j_call: TRBJ1-1
clone_size: .
cdr3_aa: CASRQGHTEAFF
cdr3_nt: TGTGCCAGCAGACAGGGTCACACTGAAGCTTTCTTT

d_call: TRBD2
v_call: TRBV9
j_call: TRBJ2-1
clone_size: .
cdr3_aa: CASSVRTSGYNEQFF
cdr3_nt: TGTGCCAGCAGCGTAAGGACTAGCGGTTACAATGAGCAGTTCTTC

d_call: .
v_call: TRBV7-2
j_call: TRBJ2-3
clone_size: .
cdr3_aa: CASSPTRPTQYF
cdr3_nt: TGTGCCAGCAGCCCCACCAGACCCACGCAGTATTTT

d_call: .
v_call: TRBV2
j_call: TRBJ2-6
clone_size: few
cdr3_aa: CASSEARASGANVLTF
cdr3_nt: TGTGCCAGCAGTGAGGCTAGAGCATCTGGGGCCAACGTCCTGACTTTC

d_call: .
v_call: TRBV12-3/TRBV12-4
j_call: TRBJ2-1
clone_size: few
cdr3_aa: CASSFSGDSSYNEQFF
cdr3_nt: TGTGCCAGCAGTTTCTCTGGGGATAGCTCCTACAATGAGCAGTTCTTC

d_call: .
v_call: TRBV6-6
j_call: TRBJ2-7
clone_size: few
cdr3_aa: CASRGVLTYAEQYF
cdr3_nt: TGTGCCAGCAGGGGGGTTTTAACCTACGCCGAGCAGTACTTC

d_call: .
v_call: TRBV29-1
j_call: TRBJ2-5
clone_size: .
cdr3_aa: CSFAELWGETQYF
cdr3_nt: TGCAGCTTTGCAGAGTTGTGGGGAGAGACCCAGTACTTC

d_call: .
v_call: TRBV7-2
j_call: TRBJ2-1
clone_size: once
cdr3_aa: CASSVIHSDEQFF
cdr3_nt: TGTGCCAGCAGCGTAATACATTCCGATGAGCAGTTCTTC